This TCR beta chain is from a study of blood T cell repertoires in COVID-19. Repertoires were generated with immunoSEQ multiplex PCR, while TCRdb's copy carries only in-frame clones and drops some. Of 200,000 to 300,000 clones in the sample, about nine tenths are singletons; the top ten hold approximately 0.8%. CDR1 and CDR2 (germline): SGHNT, YYREEE (reference sequence). The CDR3 totals 13 residues. Trimming pared 1 base from V and 2 bases from J, leaving 6 bases between. V is TRBV5-4 and J is TRBJ2-5; D gene unclear. This TCR came from a man in his thirties or forties with COVID-19, enrolled during active disease. The sample taken for sequencing was peripheral blood. The CDR3 DNA reads as TGTGCCAGCAGCTTGTCCTTACAAGAGACCCAGTACTTC. Translating it yields CASSLSLQETQYF. Based on the CDR3 plus reference TRBV5-4 and TRBJ2-5, the full variable domain is ETGVTQSPTHLIKTRGQQVTLRCSSQSGHNTVSWYQQALGQGPQFIFQYYREEENGRGNFPPRFSGLQFPNYSSELNVNALELDDSALYLCASSLSLQETQYFGPGTRLLVL.